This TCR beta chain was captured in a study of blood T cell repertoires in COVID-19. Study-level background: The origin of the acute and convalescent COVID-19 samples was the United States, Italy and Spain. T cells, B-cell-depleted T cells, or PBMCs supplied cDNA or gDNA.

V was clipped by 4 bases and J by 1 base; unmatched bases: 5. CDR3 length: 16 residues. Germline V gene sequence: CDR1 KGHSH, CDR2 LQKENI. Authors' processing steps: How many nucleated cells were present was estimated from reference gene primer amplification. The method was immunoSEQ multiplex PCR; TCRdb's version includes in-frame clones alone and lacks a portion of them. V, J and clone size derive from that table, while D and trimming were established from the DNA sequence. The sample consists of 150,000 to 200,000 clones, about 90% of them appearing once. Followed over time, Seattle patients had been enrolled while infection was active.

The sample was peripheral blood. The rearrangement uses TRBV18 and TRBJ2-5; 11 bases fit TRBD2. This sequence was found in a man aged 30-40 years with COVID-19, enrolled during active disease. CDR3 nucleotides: TGTGCCAGCTCACTCCTAGCGGGGGGCCGCCAAGAGACCCAGTACTTC. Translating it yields CASSLLAGGRQETQYF.